One and the same sample provided the 3 T cell receptor beta chains below, sequenced in a study of blood T cell repertoires in COVID-19. Sequenced by immunoSEQ multiplex PCR; TCRdb stores in-frame clones only, minus some. In the table there are around 620,000 clones, 70% to 90% of which are singletons. What was sequenced was peripheral blood. The receptors were sampled from a woman between 18 and 30 years old with acute or convalescent COVID-19.

The CDR3 nucleotides are TGTGCCAGCAGCCCCCGGGACAGGGTCGTGCTTAATGAGCAGTTCTTC. It translates to CASSPRDRVVLNEQFF. This chain uses TRBV7-3 with TRBJ2-1, with 9 bases lining up with TRBD1. From germline, CDR1 is SGHTA and CDR2 FQGTGA. The CDR3 covers 16 residues. Germline trimming cut 5 bases from V and 7 bases from J; bases unmatched to any gene: 12.

The V call is TRBV10-3, the J call TRBJ1-1; D is ambiguous. Looked up from germline, CDR1 is ENHRY and CDR2 is SYGVKD. The CDR3 consists of 16 residues. The ends were cut back, 2 bases at V and 4 bases at J, with 17 bases in the middle. This CDR3 is CAISERVQTLFTEAFF. CDR3 bases: TGTGCCATCAGTGAGCGGGTTCAGACCCTTTTCACTGAAGCTTTCTTT.

This clone occurred once. The chain carries TRBV18 and TRBJ2-6; the D gene is possibly TRBD1 (6 bases). Germline V lookup: CDR1 KGHSH, CDR2 LQKENI. V lost 3 bases, J lost 1 base, and 13 bases lay in between. The CDR3 has 17 amino acids. CDR3 amino acids: CASSPGQPRSGANVLTF. The DNA for the CDR3 is TGTGCCAGCTCACCCGGACAGCCCCGGTCTGGGGCCAACGTCCTGACTTTC.